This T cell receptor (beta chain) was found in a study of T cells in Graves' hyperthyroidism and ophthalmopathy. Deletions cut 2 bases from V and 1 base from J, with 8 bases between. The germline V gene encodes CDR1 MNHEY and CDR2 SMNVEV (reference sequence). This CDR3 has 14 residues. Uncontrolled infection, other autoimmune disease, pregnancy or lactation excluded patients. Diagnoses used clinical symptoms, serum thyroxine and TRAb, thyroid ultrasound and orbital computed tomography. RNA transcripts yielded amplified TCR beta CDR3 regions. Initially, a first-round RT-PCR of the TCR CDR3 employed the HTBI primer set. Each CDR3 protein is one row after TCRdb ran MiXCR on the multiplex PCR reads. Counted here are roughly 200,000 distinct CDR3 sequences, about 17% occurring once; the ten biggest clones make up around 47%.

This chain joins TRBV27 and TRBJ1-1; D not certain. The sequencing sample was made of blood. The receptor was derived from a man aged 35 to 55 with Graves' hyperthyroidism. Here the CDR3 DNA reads TGTGCCAGCAGTTTACGACCTACGAACACTGAAGCTTTCTTT. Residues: CASSLRPTNTEAFF.